This T cell receptor beta chain was sequenced for a study of T cell responses to AZD1222 COVID-19 vaccine. Notes on the study in general: Spike-wide vaccine-associated CD4 TCRs dominated at 160-218 and 743-854. Repertoire sampling happened only post peak T cell response.

In the case of this clone: Its antigen is still unknown.

CDR1 and CDR2 (germline): SGDLS, YYNGEE. This CDR3 contains 15 residues. Trimming removed 2 bases from V and 2 bases from J, with 13 bases in between. Clones were read by immunoSEQ multiplex PCR, and TCRdb kept only the in-frame ones, dropping some. Among some 130,000 clones listed, roughly 90% were seen once. The source material was peripheral blood, sampled 28 days after the second AZD1222 dose. J is TRBJ1-1 and V is TRBV9; perhaps TRBD1 as D (5 bases). This TCR came from an adult who received the AZD1222 COVID-19 vaccine. CDR3 in amino acids: CASSVGGEGNTEAFF. The CDR3 DNA reads as TGTGCCAGCAGCGTGGGGGGTGAGGGTAACACTGAAGCTTTCTTT.